Below, 21 T cell receptor beta chains from the same sample are listed, as sequenced in a study of cytomegalovirus exposure and HLA in healthy donors. The PCR made use of 60 Vbeta and 13 Jbeta primers. Data came from immunoSEQ multiplex PCR; TCRdb stores just in-frame clones and leaves some out. Altogether some 170,000 clones are present, 70% to 80% being singletons, with the ten largest covering roughly 4.2%. What was sequenced was PBMCs. The receptors derive from a man between 35 and 55 years old in good health and CMV-seronegative.

The chain uses TRBV7-2 and TRBJ1-1, with TRBD1 as a possible D gene (5 bases). The CDR3 has 15 residues. V lost 3 bases and J 6 bases, leaving 17 bases between the germline ends. The germline V gene encodes CDR1 SGHTA and CDR2 FQGNSA. CDR3 in amino acids: CASSFFPGLGAEAFF. The DNA of the CDR3 is TGTGCCAGCAGCTTTTTCCCCGGGCTAGGGGCTGAAGCTTTCTTT.

The genes are TRBV7-3 and TRBJ2-3; D gene unclear. The CDR3 spans 13 residues. Germline V gene data show CDR1 as SGHTA and CDR2 as FQGTGA. The ends were cut back, 2 bases at V and 3 bases at J, with 6 bases in the middle. CDR3 nucleotides: TGTGCCAGCAGCTTAGGAGTGACAGATACGCAGTATTTT. Protein sequence: CASSLGVTDTQYF.

The chain carries TRBV9 and TRBJ2-2; 7 positions agree with TRBD1. The CDR3 loop spans 14 amino acids. The ends lost 4 bases at V and 5 bases at J; junction bases unmatched: 5. CDR1 is SGDLS, CDR2 YYNGEE, per germline. The CDR3 here is CASSRQGFTGELFF. The DNA for the CDR3 is TGTGCCAGCAGCAGACAGGGATTTACCGGGGAGCTGTTTTTT. The entire variable domain, with the rest obtained from reference TRBV9 and TRBJ2-2, is as follows: DSGVTQTPKHLITATGQRVTLRCSPRSGDLSVYWYQQSLDQGLQFLIQYYNGEERAKGNILERFSAQQFPDLHSELNLSSLELGDSALYFCASSRQGFTGELFFGEGSRLTVL.

This CDR3 is CASSQGGGSGNTIYF. The CDR3 coding sequence is TGCGCCAGCAGCCAGGGGGGAGGTAGTGGAAACACCATATATTTT. V usage is TRBV4-3 and J usage is TRBJ1-3, with D possibly being TRBD1 (5 bases). Per germline, CDR1 LGHNA and CDR2 YSLEER. The V end was cut by 3 bases, the J end by 3 bases, with 12 bases between. The CDR3 consists of 15 residues.

V usage is TRBV7-9 and J usage is TRBJ1-5, with TRBD1 matching 8 bases. V was clipped by 8 bases and J by 6 bases; unmatched bases: 6. The CDR3 length is 13 residues. Looked up from germline, CDR1 is SEHNR and CDR2 is FQNEAQ (reference sequence). The CDR3, as DNA: TGTGCCAGCGGTCAGGGGGCGGGTCAGCCCCAGCATTTT. Protein: CASGQGAGQPQHF.

The genes are TRBV5-1 and TRBJ2-1; a possible D gene is TRBD1 (6 bases). V was clipped by 6 bases and J by 6 bases, with 16 bases between them. The CDR3 runs 14 residues. Per the germline V gene, CDR1 is SGHRS and CDR2 is YFSETQ. In DNA, the CDR3 is TGCGCCAGCACGATTTCGGACAGCCGCAATGAGCAGTTCTTC. Its protein product is CASTISDSRNEQFF.

The chain carries TRBV19 and TRBJ2-5; TRBD2 might be the D (5 bases). This CDR3 has 12 amino acids. V gave up 6 bases and J gave up 2 bases, with 7 bases separating them. Germline CDR1 reads LNHDA; CDR2 reads SQIVND (reference sequence). The DNA for the CDR3 is TGTGCCAGTAGCCGGGATCAAGAGACCCAGTACTTC. Its translation is CASSRDQETQYF.

This clone was seen a few times. This chain uses TRBV30 with TRBJ1-4; D possibly corresponds to TRBD1 (5 bases). Germline CDR1 GTSNPN, CDR2 SVGIG (reference sequence). Trimming shortened V by 3 bases and J by 4 bases, and 12 bases separated the two germline ends. This CDR3 spans 14 amino acids. The chain's CDR3 is CAWSEGLVNEKLFF. For the CDR3, the DNA is TGTGCCTGGAGCGAGGGACTCGTTAATGAAAAACTGTTTTTT.

This clone was detected only a few times. The V gene is TRBV25-1, the J gene TRBJ1-1; the D is unclear. The V and J ends lost 1 base and 3 bases respectively, with 12 bases between them. CDR1 is MGHDK, CDR2 SYGVNS, per germline. The CDR3 length is 15 residues. CDR3 amino acids: CASSEWGLGDTEAFF. The CDR3 DNA sequence: TGTGCCAGCAGTGAATGGGGTCTCGGGGACACTGAAGCTTTCTTT.

The V gene is TRBV18, the J gene TRBJ2-3, with TRBD2 matching 8 bases. The germline CDR1 and CDR2 sequences are KGHSH and LQKENI. With V trimmed by 3 bases and J by 5 bases, 7 bases remained unmatched. CDR3 length equals 15 residues. Written as DNA, the CDR3 is TGTGCCAGCTCACCGAGAGCGGGGGTTATAGATACGCAGTATTTT. Its translation is CASSPRAGVIDTQYF.

V is TRBV7-9 and J is TRBJ2-7, with 9 bases aligning to TRBD2. The V and J ends lost 5 bases and 3 bases, in that order; junction bases with no gene match: 5. The CDR3 length is 14 residues. CDR1 SEHNR and CDR2 FQNEAQ come from the germline V gene (reference sequence). The CDR3 nucleotides read TGTGCCAGCAGCGTGACTAGCGGAAGCTACGAGCAGTACTTC. This encodes CASSVTSGSYEQYF.

The rearrangement joins TRBV7-6 to TRBJ2-3; 13 bases are shared with TRBD2. V lost 3 bases to trimming and J lost 0 bases; unmatched junction nucleotides: 6. This CDR3 spans 18 amino acids. The germline V gene has CDR1 SGHVS and CDR2 FNYEAQ. CDR3 nucleotide sequence: TGTGCCAGCAGCTTCCGGACTAGCGGGGGCTCTAGCACAGATACGCAGTATTTT. This codes for CASSFRTSGGSSTDTQYF.

This clone has more than one count but fewer than ten. The chain has TRBV25-1 and TRBJ1-5, with 8 bases matching TRBD1. This CDR3 spans 15 amino acids. Trimming at V came to 5 bases and at J to 5 bases, leaving 8 bases not matched to a gene. Germline lookup yields CDR1 MGHDK and CDR2 SYGVNS. The CDR3 sequence is CASSQWTGWDQPQHF. The CDR3 bases are TGTGCCAGCAGTCAATGGACAGGGTGGGATCAGCCCCAGCATTTT.

The genes are TRBV30 and TRBJ2-5, with D perhaps matching TRBD1 (6 bases). The J call may be mistaken, given a closer DNA end match to TRBJ2-7. Germline V lookup: CDR1 GTSNPN, CDR2 SVGIG (reference sequence). The CDR3 runs to 14 residues. The CDR3 DNA reads TGTGCCTGGAGTGTAGGGTCAGGGGCTGACGAGCAGTACTTC. Protein sequence: CAWSVGSGADEQYF.

The V gene is TRBV28, the J gene TRBJ2-7; 7 bases align to TRBD1. The trim removed 2 bases at V and 6 bases at J, leaving 10 bases unmatched. The CDR3 runs to 15 residues. Germline V gene sequence: CDR1 MDHEN, CDR2 SYDVKM. The CDR3: CASSLRDRDVPEQYF. As DNA, the CDR3 is TGTGCCAGCAGTTTAAGAGACAGGGACGTACCCGAGCAGTACTTC.

The chain employs TRBV9 and TRBJ2-7; D not certain. With 2 bases removed from V and 3 bases from J, the gap between germline ends came to 9 bases. The CDR3 has 13 residues. Germline values: CDR1 SGDLS, CDR2 YYNGEE. The CDR3 here is CASSVNSDYEQYF. CDR3 nucleotide sequence: TGTGCCAGCAGCGTTAATAGTGACTACGAGCAGTACTTC.

This clone was found once. The chain combines TRBV19 with TRBJ2-3, with D perhaps TRBD2 (5 bases). Trimming stripped 1 base from V and 3 bases from J, with 8 bases between. Germline V lookup: CDR1 LNHDA, CDR2 SQIVND (reference sequence). The length of the CDR3 is 14 residues. In DNA form, the CDR3 reads TGTGCCAGTAGTATAGCGGGGAATACAGATACGCAGTATTTT. It translates to CASSIAGNTDTQYF.

V usage is TRBV6-6 and J usage is TRBJ2-7; a weak D match, TRBD1 (6 bases). Trimming shortened V by 6 bases and J by 3 bases, and 15 bases separated the two germline ends. Germline CDR1 is MNHNY and CDR2 is SVGAGI (reference sequence). The CDR3 runs to 14 residues. The CDR3 coding sequence is TGTGCCAGCAGCCCCTCAGGGGTTGTCTACGAGCAGTACTTC. It is translated as CASSPSGVVYEQYF.

V and J are TRBV2 and TRBJ1-1; 10 bases map to TRBD1. CDR1 and CDR2 from the germline V gene are SNHLY and FYNNEI. The ends lost 6 bases at V and 10 bases at J; junction bases unmatched: 14. The CDR3 is 15 residues long. CDR3 DNA sequence: TGTGCCAGCAGGCCGGGACAGGGGTTGGAGCCAGGAGCTTTCTTT. Protein: CASRPGQGLEPGAFF.

The V gene is TRBV4-1, the J gene TRBJ2-2; 13 bases are a match to TRBD2. Germline CDR1 reads MGHRA; CDR2 reads YSYEKL. Losses at the gene ends were 6 bases for V and 5 bases for J; bases not matched to a gene: 3. The CDR3 spans 15 residues. CDR3 in amino acids: CASRTSGGATGELFF. As DNA, the CDR3 is TGCGCCAGCAGAACTAGCGGGGGGGCGACCGGGGAGCTGTTTTTT.

V and J are TRBV7-3 and TRBJ2-3, with D perhaps TRBD1 (6 bases). The CDR3 runs 14 residues. Germline V gene data show CDR1 as SGHTA and CDR2 as FQGTGA. V lost 3 bases, J lost 0 bases, and 7 bases lay in between. The CDR3 DNA follows: TGTGCCAGCAGCTTCAGGGGTAGCACAGATACGCAGTATTTT. Protein sequence: CASSFRGSTDTQYF.